The TCR beta chain under discussion was sequenced for a study of shared clonotypes between healthy human individuals (dated by TCRdb to 2018 to 2021). In the study overall: A couple of women and a few men aged 18 to 49 years were included in the cohort. For each donor, CD4 naive and CD4 memory were each given three plates, CD8 naive was given two plates, and CD8 memory was given one plate. The study deeply sequenced blood TCR repertoires of about five healthy adults to estimate repertoire size and the extent of clonotype sharing between individuals. To increase sequencing depth and limit assay-specific biases, different laboratories used diverse techniques to prepare libraries and sequence TCR repertoires. Between about 0.85 and 9.5 billion PBMCs per donor were obtained by leukapheresis.

Using the deep immunoSEQ assay, multiplex PCR amplified TCR CDR3 regions from genomic DNA. Extracted genomic DNA from each cell subset was distributed evenly across all wells of several immunoSEQ 96-well plates, and each plate was treated as a replicate. Each replicate PCR for sorted subsets received roughly 0.2 ug genomic DNA, equal to some 32,000 T cell genomes. Purified libraries were measured with a Qubit 3.0 fluorometer, size-checked on a Bioanalyzer 2100, and measured again with the KAPA Library Quantification kit. Each immunoSEQ 96-well plate was sequenced on its own single-read 150-cycle Illumina NextSeq 550 flow cell. Concerning the study's data processing: Because the immunoSEQ output held only junctional sequences and lacked quality scores, the filtering could not match the filtering applied to full-length reads. Sequences were annotated with PyIR, a Python wrapper for IgBLAST v1.9, and V/J genes and CDR3 were assigned using IMGT germline references. Reads were filtered out if the reads had weak V/J assignments (E-value above 1e-6), no CDR3, stop codons, out-of-frame junctions, or ambiguous translated residues. V3J clonotypes were defined as sequences sharing the same inferred V gene, J gene, and CDR3 amino acid sequence. Percentage overlap between repertoires was calculated by dividing the number of shared unique clonotypes by the size of the smaller repertoire. Three approaches were used to assess repertoire richness: RTK rarefaction, the Chao1 estimator, and Recon v2.1 estimates of unobserved clonotypes. OLGA was used to compute generation probabilities for all TCRbeta clonotypes that the gDNA method yielded from a handful of donors. This is the immuneACCESS table as TCRdb keeps it, with only in-frame sequences that have V and J called. A part of the clones is gone; compared with another copy, unresolved V genes explain less than half, and the rest is unexplained. V and J calls and clone size follow that table, whereas D and trimming were derived from the DNA. The sample table contains some 2.1 million clones; only one count was recorded for approximately 92% of them. Roughly 1.7% of the sample is in the top ten clones.

CD8 naive samples consisted of CD45RO-negative cells that were positively selected for CCR7, yielding a CD45RA+CCR7+ population without TemRA cells. Healthy HIV-negative adults with no recently reported acute infections or vaccinations were included as donors. All donors were Caucasian adults living in Nashville, Tennessee, USA. Blood was collected by leukapheresis, and PBMCs were isolated by Ficoll-Histopaque density gradient centrifugation and then cryopreserved in liquid nitrogen vapor phase. Analytical flow cytometry was used to check the purity and quantity of every magnetically sorted T cell population. Each sorted fraction had its genomic DNA isolated and then quantified by UV absorbance on a Nanodrop 2000c. As to this clone: This receptor's antigen is unknown. No base qualities exist here, and no much larger clone lies one base off it.

Trimming takes 1 base from V and 7 bases from J, and the germline ends sit 17 bases apart. Sequences MGHRA (CDR1) and YSYEKL (CDR2) are obtained from the germline V gene. The cysteine opens and the phenylalanine closes a CDR3 of 15 amino acids. Left in the record is the CDR3 DNA by itself, 45 bases read in frame from the first base. Here is what the overall study found, with its caveats: The genetic and exposure-history diversity represented was limited by the small number of donors. Incomplete sequencing was indicated by rarefaction of sorted-subset datasets, despite the large sequencing depth. Based on pairwise subsampling, the degree of clonotype sharing among donors was expected to be affected by sequencing depth. Larger estimated clonotype richness was generally found for naive subsets than for memory subsets. Clonotypes shared by all four sorted-subset donors showed higher generation probabilities than non-shared clonotypes. Sharing across a handful of donors was observed for about 5% of naive CD4, under 4% of naive CD8, about 2.3% of memory CD4, and over 0.3% of memory CD8 clonotypes. Only blood was sampled, and tissue TCR repertoires likely differ from those in blood.

The sequence links TRBV4-1 to TRBJ2-7; no D segment can be confidently identified. This clonotype originated in a man in his late teens or twenties in good health. Some clones in this sample may be carry-over from other donors' samples. Input material: naive CD8+ T cells from PBMCs. Taken with the paper, the label for cell subset or site translates to: CD45RA+CCR7+. The DNA reads TGCGCCAGCAGCCAAGCGGAGACTCGGGTTCAAGAGCAGTACTTC. The resulting protein is CASSQAETRVQEQYF.